This TCR beta chain was captured by sequencing in a study of a mutant IDH1 vaccine in newly diagnosed glioma. At the level of the study: Onset of vaccination occurred 4-6 weeks following radiotherapy alone, or with temozolomide cycles.

Time point specified: week 11, during vaccination. In the vaccine, a single dose held 300 ug of the mutant IDH1 20-mer peptide, along with topical imiquimod. From germline, CDR1 is SGHTA and CDR2 FQGNSA. V dropped 2 bases and J dropped 1 base, with 8 bases sitting between them. The CDR3 spans 14 residues. The protocol was immunoSEQ multiplex PCR, while the TCRdb copy is restricted to in-frame clones and leaves out a portion. The table has more than 50,000 clones, 75% to 90% seen once. Concerning this clone: What it binds is not known.

This rearrangement joins TRBV7-2 to TRBJ1-1; D unresolved. Sequenced here: PBMCs, sampled from a glioma patient whose treatment included an IDH1 peptide vaccine. The TCR was taken from a man aged 45-60 years with glioma. The CDR3 region is CASSLSVGNTEAFF. CDR3 in DNA: TGTGCCAGCAGCTTATCCGTGGGGAACACTGAAGCTTTCTTT.